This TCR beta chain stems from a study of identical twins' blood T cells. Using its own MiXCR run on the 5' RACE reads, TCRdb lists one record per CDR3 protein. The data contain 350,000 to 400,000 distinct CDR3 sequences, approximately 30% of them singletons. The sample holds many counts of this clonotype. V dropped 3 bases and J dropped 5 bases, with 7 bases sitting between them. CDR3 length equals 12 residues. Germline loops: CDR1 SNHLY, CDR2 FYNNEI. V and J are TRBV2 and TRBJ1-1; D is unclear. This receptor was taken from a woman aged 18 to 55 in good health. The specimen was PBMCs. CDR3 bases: TGTGCCAGCAGTGATACCCTAACTGAAGCTTTCTTT. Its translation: CASSDTLTEAFF.